The 21 T cell receptor beta chains given below trace back to one sample, sequenced in a study of shared clonotypes between healthy human individuals. CD45RO-negative CD8 cells positively selected for CCR7 made up the naive population, which excluded terminally differentiated effector memory CD45RA+ cells. Sequencing was performed with immunoSEQ multiplex PCR; in TCRdb, only in-frame clones are kept and a portion is missing. This sample has about 2 million clones; over 85% occur once, and the top ten carry roughly 1%. Source material: naive CD8+ T cells sorted from blood. These receptors originate from a young man in good health.

The rearrangement uses TRBV27 and TRBJ2-1, with 10 bases lining up with TRBD2. Germline V gene data show CDR1 as MNHEY and CDR2 as SMNVEV (reference sequence). V lost 2 bases to trimming and J lost 10 bases; unmatched junction nucleotides: 5. The CDR3 runs 14 residues. The DNA for the CDR3 is TGTGCCAGCAGTTTAAGCCTAGCGGGAGACGAGCAGTTCTTC. The encoded protein is CASSLSLAGDEQFF.

The chain recombines TRBV7-2 with TRBJ1-2, with no clear D. Trimming removed 1 base from V and 4 bases from J, with 13 bases in between. CDR1 is SGHTA and CDR2 is FQGNSA in the germline V gene. This CDR3 comprises 15 residues. CDR3 amino acids: CASSLVSDGPYGYTF. The CDR3 nucleotides are TGTGCCAGCAGCTTAGTTTCGGACGGCCCCTATGGCTACACCTTC.

CDR3 coding DNA: TGTGCCAGGGCTACTAATGGCGATGGCTACACCTTC. It yields the protein CARATNGDGYTF. The chain has TRBV27 and TRBJ1-2; D not resolved. V lost 9 bases and J lost 6, with 14 bases in between. The CDR3 has 12 residues. Germline CDR1 MNHEY, CDR2 SMNVEV (reference sequence).

The gene calls are TRBV30 and TRBJ1-2, with D possibly matching TRBD1 (6 bases). This CDR3 contains 16 residues. With 7 bases removed from V and 4 bases from J, the gap between germline ends came to 25 bases. Germline lookup yields CDR1 GTSNPN and CDR2 SVGIG (reference sequence). The CDR3 loop reads CAYQHKFRGDGYGYTF. The CDR3 DNA is TGTGCCTACCAACACAAATTCAGGGGTGATGGCTATGGCTACACCTTC. The whole variable domain, remainder taken from reference TRBV30 and TRBJ1-2, is SQTIHQWPATLVQPVGSPLSLECTVEGTSNPNLYWYRQAAGRGLQLLFYSVGIGQISSEVPQNLSASRPQDRQFILSSKKLLLSDSGFYLCAYQHKFRGDGYGYTFGSGTRLTVV.

The rearrangement joins TRBV7-8 to TRBJ2-5, with TRBD2 identical over 9 bases. Germline CDR1 SGHVS, CDR2 FQNEAQ. V shed 6 bases and J 0 bases; nucleotides not matched to a gene: 5. The CDR3 spans 15 residues. The CDR3, as DNA: TGTGCCAGCAGTTCTAGCGGGACGTACCAAGAGACCCAGTACTTC. Encoded protein: CASSSSGTYQETQYF.

Notes on this clone: A junction end diverges from the germline sequence, so it may reflect a read error. This sequence joins TRBV29-1 and TRBJ1-1; a possible D gene is TRBD1 (5 bases). The CDR3 has 13 amino acids. In germline, CDR1 is SQVTM, CDR2 ANQGSEA. This chain's CDR3 is CSVIRETNAEAFF. CDR3 DNA sequence: TGCAGCGTTATCAGGGAAACGAACGCTGAAGCTTTCTTT.

The DNA for the CDR3 is TGTGCCAGCAGCTTGGATTATTACAGCATCCCCTACAATGAGCAGTTCTTC. It codes for CASSLDYYSIPYNEQFF. The chain has TRBV5-4 and TRBJ2-1; D unresolved. Deletions cut 0 bases from V and 2 bases from J, with 15 bases between. This CDR3 has 17 residues. Germline V gene sequence: CDR1 SGHNT, CDR2 YYREEE (reference sequence).

With regard to this clone: Other DNA sequences in this sample translate to the same CDR3. This chain joins TRBV6-5 and TRBJ1-5; TRBD1 agrees at 8 bases. This CDR3 contains 13 residues. The junction had 3 bases not matched to a gene; V was cut back by 5 bases and J by 6 bases. Germline CDR1 MNHEY, CDR2 SVGAGI. CDR3 sequence: CASSTGGSQPQHF. For the CDR3, the DNA is TGTGCCAGCAGTACAGGGGGAAGTCAGCCCCAGCATTTT.

The V call is TRBV11-2, the J call TRBJ2-6, with 8 positions matching TRBD2. The CDR3 extends over 19 amino acids. Germline V lookup: CDR1 SGHAT, CDR2 FQNNGV. J was trimmed by 0 bases and V by 5 bases; bases with no gene match: 12. The CDR3 DNA follows: TGTGCCAGCAGCCTCTCTGTTTGGCGGGAGGACTCTGGGGCCAACGTCCTGACTTTC. It translates to CASSLSVWREDSGANVLTF.

The V call is TRBV6-5, the J call TRBJ2-5; D tentatively fits TRBD1 or TRBD2 (5 bases each). The CDR3 loop spans 13 amino acids. CDR1 and CDR2 (germline): MNHEY, SVGAGI. V shed 6 bases and J shed 4 bases, with 12 bases lying between them. The CDR3 region is CASSFGASETQYF. In DNA, the CDR3 is TGTGCCAGCAGCTTCGGGGCATCAGAGACCCAGTACTTC.

With regard to this clone: Distinct nucleotide sequences in the sample also encode this CDR3. The J gene is TRBJ2-2, the V gene TRBV5-1; D unresolved. Between the trimmed V and J ends, which lost 1 base and 3 bases, there was a span of 1 base. The germline V gene encodes CDR1 SGHRS and CDR2 YFSETQ. The CDR3 is 12 residues long. CDR3 region: CASSLHTGELFF. In nucleotides, the CDR3 is TGCGCCAGCAGCTTGCACACCGGGGAGCTGTTTTTT.

CDR3 nucleotides: TGTGCCAGCAGCTTAGAATGGAACGAGGGCTGGGATGAGCAGTTCTTC. Amino acid sequence: CASSLEWNEGWDEQFF. The chain has TRBV7-2 and TRBJ2-1; possible D gene TRBD2, 5 bases. The V end was cut by 1 base, the J end by 8 bases, with 18 bases between. Germline V gives CDR1 SGHTA, CDR2 FQGNSA. This CDR3 has 16 residues.

The V and J genes are TRBV9 and TRBJ2-5, with TRBD1 matching over 9 bases. The V and J ends lost 3 bases and 4 bases, in that order; junction bases with no gene match: 4. CDR1 is SGDLS, CDR2 YYNGEE, per germline. The CDR3 is 14 residues long. The CDR3 bases are TGTGCCAGCAGCGGTAAGGACAGGGGAGAGACCCAGTACTTC. It is translated as CASSGKDRGETQYF.

The rearrangement joins TRBV5-6 to TRBJ2-1, with TRBD2 as a possible D gene (6 bases). V dropped 2 bases and J dropped 9 bases, with 15 bases sitting between them. Germline V gives CDR1 SGHDT, CDR2 YYEEEE. CDR3 size: 14 residues. The CDR3 reads CASSLGGTSSEQFF. The CDR3 nucleotides are TGTGCCAGCAGCTTAGGCGGGACTTCGAGTGAGCAGTTCTTC.

Turning to this clone: At the DNA level, this CDR3 is encoded by other sequences in the same sample as well. The chain couples TRBV6-5 to TRBJ2-1; no reliable D call. CDR3 length equals 15 residues. Germline lookup yields CDR1 MNHEY and CDR2 SVGAGI. The V gene lost 0 bases and the J gene lost 0 bases, with 6 bases spanning the gap. The CDR3 bases are TGTGCCAGCAGTTACTCGTTAAGCTCCTACAATGAGCAGTTCTTC. Translated, it gives CASSYSLSSYNEQFF.

The chain employs TRBV7-8 and TRBJ2-7; D is unresolved. The CDR3 runs 15 residues. V lost 2 bases to trimming and J lost 2 bases, with 13 bases between them. Germline assignment: CDR1 SGHVS and CDR2 FQNEAQ. The CDR3 loop is CASSLRVVQTYEQYF. Here the CDR3 DNA reads TGTGCCAGCAGCTTAAGGGTGGTCCAAACCTACGAGCAGTACTTC.

The chain is built from TRBV11-2 and TRBJ2-1; D is unresolved. V was trimmed by 1 base and J by 9 bases, leaving 10 bases between them. CDR3 length equals 13 residues. Germline values: CDR1 SGHAT, CDR2 FQNNGV. DNA for the CDR3: TGTGCCAGCAGCTTAGTAACTATGGGTGAGCAGTTCTTC. Protein: CASSLVTMGEQFF.

The V and J genes are TRBV2 and TRBJ2-7, with 7 positions matching TRBD1. The CDR3 runs to 14 residues. CDR1 and CDR2 from the germline V gene are SNHLY and FYNNEI. The trim removed 2 bases at V and 5 bases at J, leaving 6 bases unmatched. Here the CDR3 reads CASSETGVADEQYF. The CDR3 region has the DNA TGTGCCAGCAGTGAAACAGGGGTGGCGGACGAGCAGTACTTC.

This chain joins TRBV7-3 and TRBJ2-3, with 8 bases matching TRBD2. With V trimmed by 0 bases and J by 4 bases, 3 bases remained unmatched. Germline assignment: CDR1 SGHTA and CDR2 FQGTGA. The CDR3 has 15 amino acids. The CDR3 DNA sequence: TGTGCCAGCAGCTTAACCAGCGGGGGAGCAGATACGCAGTATTTT. Protein: CASSLTSGGADTQYF.

This rearrangement joins TRBV4-3 to TRBJ2-7; 10 bases are shared with TRBD2. The CDR3 is 16 amino acids. Germline lookup yields CDR1 LGHNA and CDR2 YSLEER. Unmatched junction bases numbered 7, after V lost 0 bases and J lost 5 bases. In nucleotides, the CDR3 is TGCGCCAGCAGCCAAGAAGGGCTAGCGGGAGTACACGAGCAGTACTTC. Encoded protein: CASSQEGLAGVHEQYF.

The chain has TRBV11-2 and TRBJ2-2, with 7 bases lining up with TRBD2. CDR3 length: 17 residues. Unmatched junction bases numbered 7, after V lost 3 bases and J lost 0 bases. CDR1 is SGHAT and CDR2 is FQNNGV in the germline V gene. CDR3 sequence reads: CASSLGEGLANTGELFF. The CDR3 DNA reads as TGTGCCAGCAGCTTGGGGGAGGGTTTGGCGAACACCGGGGAGCTGTTTTTT.